The 23 T cell receptor beta chains given below trace back to one sample, sequenced in a study of beta chain features in type 1 diabetes (dated by TCRdb to between 2017 and 2018). Receptors were amplified or captured by the immunoSEQ multiplex PCR assay. All of the isolated RNA was reverse transcribed with the High Capacity cDNA Reverse Transcription Kit, so expressed TCRB transcripts were sequenced. Drawn from immuneACCESS, this table holds only the in-frame rearrangements with V and J called that TCRdb kept. Clones are partly lost; checked studies trace under half to an unresolved V gene and leave the rest unexplained. For this sample the table gives a few hundred thousand clones, of which about 15% were detected only once. The ten largest clones represent about 0.034% of the sample. The sequencing sample was made of naive CD4+ T cells from blood. The sample's cell subset or site label, decoded: true naive CD4+ T cells. The receptor set was obtained from a man between 25 and 39 years old in good health.

This clone was counted a few times. The CDR3: CASSFQDQPQHF. Written as DNA, the CDR3 is TGTGCCAGCAGCTTTCAAGATCAGCCCCAGCATTTT. This chain uses TRBV7-2 with TRBJ1-5; D uncertain. The CDR3 sequence is 12 residues long. V was pared by 3 bases and J by 5 bases, with 5 bases between. Germline CDR1 is SGHTA and CDR2 is FQGNSA.

This clone was found a few times. This rearrangement joins TRBV4-3 to TRBJ2-7, with TRBD1 identical over 9 bases. In germline, CDR1 is LGHNA, CDR2 YSLEER. V was pared by 0 bases and J by 7 bases, with 10 bases of the junction left unmatched. CDR3 length: 16 residues. The DNA of the CDR3 is TGCGCCAGCAGCCAAGATCCAGGGACAGGGAGAGGGGAGCAGTACTTC. Its translation is CASSQDPGTGRGEQYF.

The chain is built from TRBV11-2 and TRBJ2-1, with D unclear. CDR1 is SGHAT and CDR2 is FQNNGV in the germline V gene. This CDR3 is built from 13 residues. Trimming removed 1 base from V and 5 bases from J, with 6 bases in between. CDR3 in DNA: TGTGCCAGCAGCTTAGGGGTAAACAATGAGCAGTTCTTC. This gives the protein CASSLGVNNEQFF.

The CDR3 DNA sequence: TGCAGCGTTCTTAAGGGGGCAGCTAATGAAAAACTGTTTTTT. Translated: CSVLKGAANEKLFF. The chain uses TRBV29-1 and TRBJ1-4; 7 bases agree with TRBD1. The length of the CDR3 is 14 residues. J lost 3 bases, V lost 5 bases, and 6 bases had no gene match. Looked up from germline, CDR1 is SQVTM and CDR2 is ANQGSEA. The full variable domain, in which reference TRBV29-1 and TRBJ1-4 provide the parts outside the CDR3, is SAVISQKPSRDICQRGTSLTIQCQVDSQVTMMFWYRQQPGQSLTLIATANQGSEATYESGFVIDKFPISRPNLTFSTLTVSNMSPEDSSIYLCSVLKGAANEKLFFGSGTQLSVL.

This clone was found a few times. The chain joins TRBV29-1 to TRBJ2-5; D call uncertain. The V and J ends lost 7 bases and 2 bases respectively, with 8 bases between them. The CDR3 has 11 amino acids. Per the germline V gene, CDR1 is SQVTM and CDR2 is ANQGSEA. CDR3 amino acids: CSAGSQETQYF. The CDR3 DNA follows: TGCAGCGCTGGGTCGCAAGAGACCCAGTACTTC.

The V gene is TRBV7-9, the J gene TRBJ2-5, with D hard to call. Deletions cut 2 bases from V and 1 base from J, with 5 bases between. The CDR3 length is 13 residues. Looked up from germline, CDR1 is SEHNR and CDR2 is FQNEAQ (reference sequence). For the CDR3, the DNA is TGTGCCAGCAGCTTAAACTTCCAAGAGACCCAGTACTTC. Translated: CASSLNFQETQYF.

The chain couples TRBV10-3 to TRBJ2-1; D is possibly TRBD1 (6 bases). In germline, CDR1 is ENHRY, CDR2 SYGVKD. The CDR3 contains 14 residues. Trimming shortened V by 4 bases and J by 9 bases, and 16 bases separated the two germline ends. The CDR3 spells CAISVKGGKGEQFF. The DNA of the CDR3 is TGTGCCATCAGTGTTAAAGGGGGAAAAGGTGAGCAGTTCTTC.

This clone showed up just a few times. J is TRBJ2-7 and V is TRBV9; perhaps TRBD2 as D (6 bases). Germline V gives CDR1 SGDLS, CDR2 YYNGEE. The V end lost 3 bases, the J end lost 5 bases, and 21 bases lay between the germline ends. This CDR3 has 16 amino acids. CDR3 coding DNA: TGTGCCAGCAGCGCCTACGACTTGGCAAAGCGGGACGAGCAGTACTTC. It codes for CASSAYDLAKRDEQYF.

This chain uses TRBV6-1 with TRBJ2-5; D gene uncertain. CDR1 is MNHNS, CDR2 SASEGT, per germline. The CDR3 has 16 amino acids. V lost 2 bases to trimming and J lost 9 bases, with 22 bases between them. CDR3: CASSESTPQTRPAQYF. The CDR3 region has the DNA TGTGCCAGCAGTGAATCAACCCCGCAGACGAGACCGGCCCAGTACTTC.

On this clone itself: This sample includes further DNA sequences coding for the same CDR3. This chain joins TRBV10-3 and TRBJ2-7; D is ambiguous. Germline V lookup: CDR1 ENHRY, CDR2 SYGVKD. This CDR3 is built from 11 residues. Between the trimmed V and J ends, which lost 4 bases and 4 bases, there was a span of 5 bases. CDR3 DNA: TGTGCCATCAGTGGGGGTTACGAGCAGTACTTC. Translation: CAISGGYEQYF.

Only a few counts were recorded for this clone. The CDR3 coding sequence is TGTGCCACCAGCCGGGACTTTAAGGAGACCCAGTACTTC. This sequence encodes CATSRDFKETQYF. The rearrangement joins TRBV15 to TRBJ2-5; D may be TRBD2 (6 bases). The CDR3 consists of 13 residues. The V gene lost 5 bases and the J gene lost 5 bases, with 12 bases spanning the gap. Germline assignment: CDR1 LNHNV and CDR2 YYDKDF (reference sequence).

The sample holds a few counts of this clone. The chain links TRBV10-3 to TRBJ2-5; TRBD1 is a possible D gene (6 bases). The CDR3 is 16 residues long. Germline values: CDR1 ENHRY, CDR2 SYGVKD. Trimming cost V 4 bases and J 4 bases, with 19 bases left between them. The CDR3 region is CAISAVGTTKGETQYF. The CDR3, as DNA: TGTGCCATCAGTGCCGTGGGGACAACAAAGGGAGAGACCCAGTACTTC.

The rearrangement uses TRBV5-1 and TRBJ2-1, with TRBD2 matching 12 bases. Trimming took 0 bases from V and 6 from J; bases not matched to a gene: 7. The V gene's germline CDR1 is SGHRS and CDR2 YFSETQ. This CDR3 region has 17 residues. DNA for the CDR3: TGCGCCAGCAGCTTGGACGGCCCTAGCGGGGGGGCCAATGAGCAGTTCTTC. Its translation: CASSLDGPSGGANEQFF.

Regarding this clone: One end of the junction is discordant with germline, which a read error may explain. The V and J genes are TRBV7-7 and TRBJ2-5; the D gene is possibly TRBD1 (5 bases). There are 15 residues in the CDR3. In germline, CDR1 is SSHAT, CDR2 FNYEAQ (reference sequence). CDR3 coding DNA: TGTGCTAGCAGCCTCGGGCAGGGCGTTGGAGAGACCCAGTACTTC. Protein: CASSLGQGVGETQYF.

This clone was counted a few times. This chain links TRBV7-2 with TRBJ2-7; D possibly corresponds to TRBD2 (7 bases). This CDR3 is built from 14 residues. Germline V gene data show CDR1 as SGHTA and CDR2 as FQGNSA. V lost 5 bases, J lost 2 bases, and 13 bases lay in between. The CDR3 nucleotides read TGTGCCAGCAGCAGGACGGGGGGCACCTACGAGCAGTACTTC. Protein: CASSRTGGTYEQYF.

This clone was recorded a few times. The gene calls are TRBV4-2 and TRBJ2-1; no definite D call. V lost 0 bases to trimming and J lost 5 bases, with 11 bases between them. Germline CDR1 LGHNA, CDR2 YNFKEQ. This CDR3 is 15 amino acids long. CDR3 nucleotide sequence: TGTGCCAGCAGCCAAGAAGACTTAGTGGACAATGAGCAGTTCTTC. This sequence encodes CASSQEDLVDNEQFF.

The gene calls are TRBV10-3 and TRBJ2-5; D gene uncertain. Germline CDR1 ENHRY, CDR2 SYGVKD. Trimming took off 4 bases at V and 4 bases at J, with 10 bases between the two ends. This CDR3 is built from 13 residues. The CDR3 DNA reads as TGTGCCATCAGTGGGGCCGAGAGAGAGACCCAGTACTTC. Amino acids: CAISGAERETQYF.

This clone has only a few counts. The rearrangement joins TRBV12-5 to TRBJ2-7; D may match TRBD1 or TRBD2 (5 bases each). The CDR3 is made up of 16 amino acids. Germline assignment: CDR1 LGHNT and CDR2 FRNRAP. V shed 0 bases and J shed 4 bases, with 16 bases lying between them. CDR3 bases: TGTGCTAGTGGTTTGGTAACGAGGGGAAGAAAGTACGAGCAGTACTTC. The encoded protein is CASGLVTRGRKYEQYF.

The rearrangement joins TRBV18 to TRBJ2-5; D is uncertain. Trimming stripped 0 bases from V and 5 bases from J, with 13 bases between. This CDR3 has 15 amino acids. CDR1 and CDR2 from the germline V gene are KGHSH and LQKENI. CDR3 loop: CASSPPRPGRETQYF. The CDR3 nucleotides read TGTGCCAGCTCACCACCCCGGCCCGGTCGGGAGACCCAGTACTTC.

This clone showed up just a few times. The V gene is TRBV2, the J gene TRBJ1-6, with 10 nucleotides matching TRBD1. Germline loops: CDR1 SNHLY, CDR2 FYNNEI. CDR3 length: 15 amino acids. V was pared by 6 bases and J by 6 bases, with 5 bases of the junction left unmatched. DNA of the CDR3: TGTGCCAGCAGGAGGACAGGGGGGGGTAATTCACCCCTCCACTTT. Its translation is CASRRTGGGNSPLHF.

The V and J genes are TRBV7-9 and TRBJ2-7; D may match TRBD1 or TRBD2 (5 bases each). Trimming removed 5 bases from V and 4 bases from J, with 18 bases in between. Germline assignment: CDR1 SEHNR and CDR2 FQNEAQ (reference sequence). This CDR3 comprises 15 residues. The CDR3 loop reads CASSDSGTPPYEQYF. DNA of the CDR3: TGTGCCAGCAGCGATTCCGGGACGCCACCTTACGAGCAGTACTTC.

V gene TRBV29-1 combines with J gene TRBJ2-3; D is unresolved. Trimming cost V 4 bases and J 2 bases, with 13 bases left between them. Germline assignment: CDR1 SQVTM and CDR2 ANQGSEA. This CDR3 has 14 residues. CDR3 nucleotide sequence: TGCAGCGTTGCCGACGTTGGATTCACAGATACGCAGTATTTT. Protein sequence: CSVADVGFTDTQYF.

The rearrangement joins TRBV6-5 to TRBJ2-3; possibly TRBD1 for D (5 bases). The CDR3 spans 14 residues. Between the trimmed V and J ends, which lost 8 bases and 3 bases, there was a span of 15 bases. Germline assignment: CDR1 MNHEY and CDR2 SVGAGI. The CDR3 bases are TGTGCCAGCGGGTCCGGGCCAGGGACAGATACGCAGTATTTT. This encodes CASGSGPGTDTQYF.